These T cell receptor beta chains were read from a single sample in a study of PD-1 blockade in classical Hodgkin lymphoma. Repertoires were generated with immunoSEQ multiplex PCR, while TCRdb's copy carries only in-frame clones and drops some. The data hold roughly 150,000 clones, with less than 80% observed a single time. The starting material was peripheral blood mononuclear cells (PBMCs), obtained before the second cycle of nivolumab. These receptors were obtained from a human donor with classical Hodgkin lymphoma. Both conserved end residues are part of each CDR3. The D gene is left open where the match is weak. Rows give clone size only sometimes, using once, few, many, or a class for an expanded clone.

CDR3nt	CDR3aa	abundance	d_gene	j_gene	v_gene	len
TGCGCCAGCAGCGAAAGGCTAAGCTCCTACGAGCAGTACTTC	CASSERLSSYEQYF	.	.	TRBJ2-7	TRBV5-1	14
TGTGCCAGCAGCTTTAAGGCAGGGCCCAGGGATGGCTACACCTTC	CASSFKAGPRDGYTF	many	.	TRBJ1-2	TRBV7-2	15
TGCAGCGGTGCATCGGCGGGGTATGGCTACACCTTC	CSGASAGYGYTF	.	.	TRBJ1-2	TRBV29-1	12
TGTGCCAGCTCTCGGTTCCAGGGACGTGTGAACGAGCAGTACTTC	CASSRFQGRVNEQYF	.	.	TRBJ2-7	TRBV2	15
TGTGCCAGCAGTGAAGACAGGGTATTTTCTGGAAACACCATATATTTT	CASSEDRVFSGNTIYF	.	.	TRBJ1-3	TRBV2	16
TGTGCTAGCAGCTTAGGGACAGGGGCTAGCACAGATACGCAGTATTTT	CASSLGTGASTDTQYF	.	TRBD1	TRBJ2-3	TRBV7-7	16
TGTGCCAGTAGTGCGGACTACACTGAAGCTTTCTTT	CASSADYTEAFF	.	.	TRBJ1-1	TRBV19	12
TGTGCCACCAGCAGTCTTCTAGCGGGAGGGCCCTCCTACGAGCAGTACTTC	CATSSLLAGGPSYEQYF	.	TRBD2	TRBJ2-7	TRBV15	17
TGCGCCAGCAGCCAAGATGATAGCGGGAGGGCCGGGGGCACAGATACGCAGTATTTT	CASSQDDSGRAGGTDTQYF	.	TRBD2	TRBJ2-3	TRBV4-1	19
TGTGCCAGCAGTATACGGGGGCTGACAGGGGCGGGTTTTTATTACGAGCAGTACTTC	CASSIRGLTGAGFYYEQYF	.	TRBD1	TRBJ2-7	TRBV27	19
TGTGCCAGCAGCACCGGACTAGCGGGAGTCACAGATACGCAGTATTTT	CASSTGLAGVTDTQYF	.	TRBD2	TRBJ2-3	TRBV7-3	16
TGTGCCAGCAGTTTAGTCGGTATCCGGGGAGGGGAGCTGTTTTTT	CASSLVGIRGGELFF	.	.	TRBJ2-2	TRBV28	15
TGTGCCAGCTCATCGACATACGGGGGGAAAGAGACCCAGTACTTC	CASSSTYGGKETQYF	.	TRBD2	TRBJ2-5	TRBV18	15
TGTGCCAGCACCCCGTTAGCGGTTGGCTACACCTTC	CASTPLAVGYTF	.	.	TRBJ1-2	TRBV2	12
TGCGCCAGCAGCCAAGACGAGAGACTAGCGGGGAACAATGAGCAGTTCTTC	CASSQDERLAGNNEQFF	.	TRBD2	TRBJ2-1	TRBV4-3	17
TGTGCCAGTAGTATTCCCCGCGGACAGGGAATTTTCGAGCAGTACTTC	CASSIPRGQGIFEQYF	many	TRBD1	TRBJ2-7	TRBV19	16
TGTGCCAGTAGTATTCCGGGACTAGCGGGGCACGAGCAGTACTTC	CASSIPGLAGHEQYF	.	TRBD2	TRBJ2-7	TRBV19	15
TGTGCCAGCAGCTTAGAACATTCTAACTATGGCTACACCTTC	CASSLEHSNYGYTF	.	.	TRBJ1-2	TRBV7-2	14
TGTGCCAGCAATAAAGATTCAGGACCCTATGGCTACACCTTC	CASNKDSGPYGYTF	.	.	TRBJ1-2	TRBV6-5	14
TGTGCCAGCAGTTTATGGCTAGCGGGGCACAATGAGCAGTTCTTC	CASSLWLAGHNEQFF	once	TRBD2	TRBJ2-1	TRBV27	15
TGCGCCAGCAGCTTACAGGCCGGCTCAGCTGGAAGCACCATATATTTT	CASSLQAGSAGSTIYF	.	.	TRBJ1-3	TRBV5-1	16
TGTGCCAGCGTCTCTCGCGGAAACTATGGCTACACCTTC	CASVSRGNYGYTF	.	.	TRBJ1-2	TRBV7-2	13
TGTGCCAGCAGTTTAAATTCCGAGGGGAACATTCAGTACTTC	CASSLNSEGNIQYF	.	.	TRBJ2-4	TRBV27	14
TGTGCCAGCAGTCAGACAGGGGGTCTTAACTATGGCTACACCTTC	CASSQTGGLNYGYTF	once	TRBD1	TRBJ1-2	TRBV6-6	15
TGTGCCAGTAGTATCCAGGGGCCAGAACCCGGAAACACCATATATTTT	CASSIQGPEPGNTIYF	.	.	TRBJ1-3	TRBV19	16
TGTGCCAGCAGTTCAAGCCTGGGGCAGTTCTTC	CASSSSLGQFF	.	.	TRBJ2-1	TRBV6-6	11
TGTGCCATCAGTGGCGGGGGGGTCCAAGAGACCCAGTACTTC	CAISGGGVQETQYF	.	TRBD2	TRBJ2-5	TRBV10-3	14
TGTGCCAGCAGTGTGTACAATGAGCAGTTCTTC	CASSVYNEQFF	.	.	TRBJ2-1	TRBV2	11
TGTGCCAGCAACTATGCGGGGGAGCAGTACTTC	CASNYAGEQYF	.	.	TRBJ2-7	TRBV2	11
TGTGCCAGCACCACAGGGAATAGCAATCAGCCCCAGCATTTT	CASTTGNSNQPQHF	.	.	TRBJ1-5	TRBV6-5	14